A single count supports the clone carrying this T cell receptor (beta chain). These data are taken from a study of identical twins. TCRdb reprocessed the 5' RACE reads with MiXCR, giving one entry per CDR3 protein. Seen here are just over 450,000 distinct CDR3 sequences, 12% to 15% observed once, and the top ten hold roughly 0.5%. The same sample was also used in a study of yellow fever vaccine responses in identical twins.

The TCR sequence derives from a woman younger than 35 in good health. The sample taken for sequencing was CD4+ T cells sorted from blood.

The CDR3, as DNA: TGTGCCAGCAGCCGGGACTATTCCGGGGAGCTGTTTTTT. Translating gives CASSRDYSGELFF. This chain connects TRBV7-9 to TRBJ2-2, with 7 positions matching TRBD2. V shed 5 bases, J shed 6 bases, and the junction held 3 bases outside the gene matches. This CDR3 spans 13 amino acids. In germline, CDR1 is SEHNR, CDR2 FQNEAQ (reference sequence).